This T cell receptor beta chain is drawn from a study of low-dose radiotherapy and immunotherapy resistance in tumors. Across the whole study: Cohort 2 received 1 Gy per fraction every two weeks, totaling 13 Gy over 26 weeks. Intravenous cyclophosphamide at 200 mg/m2 preceded radiation and immunotherapy by one day, every two weeks. Patients were treated with intravenous nivolumab at 240 mg every two weeks and were also dosed with ipilimumab at 1 mg/kg every six weeks.

Time point indicated: before trial treatment. The donors' treatment consisted of nivolumab, ipilimumab, aspirin, low-dose cyclophosphamide and low-dose radiotherapy. Germline loops: CDR1 SGHAT, CDR2 FQDESV (reference sequence). Deletions cut 2 bases from V and 8 bases from J, with 15 bases between. This CDR3 region has 14 residues. cDNA synthesis used a TRAV/TRBV-specific primer set for both chains. With a V-primer adapter and a constant-region primer, TCRs were amplified for 20 PCR cycles. TCRdb reprocessed the reads with MiXCR, giving one entry per CDR3 protein. Among about 82,000 distinct CDR3 sequences listed, 18% were seen once. This clonotype appeared many times.

The sequence derives from a male donor with prostate cancer. The J gene is TRBJ1-2, the V gene TRBV11-1; no reliable D call. Here the sequenced sample was PBMCs, taken before treatment. For the CDR3, the DNA is TGTGCCAGCAGCTTATCCGGTACGGGGATGGGCTACACCTTC. Its protein is CASSLSGTGMGYTF.